This entry lists 22 T cell receptor beta chains sequenced from one sample in a study of Tregs in tolerant kidney transplant recipients. The protocol was immunoSEQ multiplex PCR, while the TCRdb copy is restricted to in-frame clones and leaves out a portion. Of about 61,000 clones listed, 70% to 90% are singletons. Sequencing used Tregs from blood, obtained before the transplant. The source is a human donor who received a combined kidney and bone marrow transplant.

This clone was detected only once. V and J are TRBV19 and TRBJ2-3, with D maybe TRBD1 (6 bases). The CDR3 covers 14 residues. Trimming shortened V by 8 bases and J by 4 bases, and 16 bases separated the two germline ends. From germline, CDR1 is LNHDA and CDR2 SQIVND (reference sequence). CDR3 in DNA: TGTGCCAGTCGAAAGGATGGGGGCCCAGATACGCAGTATTTT. This encodes CASRKDGGPDTQYF.

In this sample, this clone turned up a few times. The V gene is TRBV5-5, the J gene TRBJ1-1, with D uncertain. The CDR3 contains 11 residues. Trimming shortened V by 0 bases and J by 8 bases, and 5 bases separated the two germline ends. Germline values: CDR1 SGHKS, CDR2 YYEKEE (reference sequence). As DNA, the CDR3 is TGTGCCAGCAGCTTGGTGGGAGAAGCTTTCTTT. Its translation: CASSLVGEAFF.

This chain connects TRBV27 to TRBJ1-2, with 7 bases that match TRBD1. Germline lookup yields CDR1 MNHEY and CDR2 SMNVEV (reference sequence). This CDR3 spans 15 amino acids. The J segment lost 1 base and the V segment lost 5 bases, leaving 7 bases of the junction unmatched. CDR3 in DNA: TGTGCCAGCAGTCCACGGACAGGCTATAACTATGGCTACACCTTC. Encoded protein: CASSPRTGYNYGYTF.

The table lists this clone with a count of one. This sequence joins TRBV6-4 and TRBJ2-2, with D uncertain. This CDR3 comprises 13 residues. The ends were cut back, 0 bases at V and 7 bases at J, with 6 bases in the middle. Germline CDR1 and CDR2: MRHNA and SNTAGT. CDR3 in DNA: TGTGCCAGCAGTGACTCCCTACACGGGGAGCTGTTTTTT. Translation gives CASSDSLHGELFF.

The chain has TRBV11-3 and TRBJ2-2, with D perhaps given as TRBD1 or TRBD2 (5 bases each). Germline values: CDR1 SGHNT, CDR2 YENEEA. This CDR3 is 14 amino acids long. Trimming stripped 5 bases from V and 6 bases from J, with 13 bases between. The CDR3 reads CASSLDGAAGELFF. In DNA, the CDR3 is TGTGCCAGCAGCCTCGACGGGGCTGCCGGGGAGCTGTTTTTT.

This clone was counted once. The chain carries TRBV11-3 and TRBJ2-5; 11 bases match TRBD2. V was clipped by 3 bases and J by 7 bases; unmatched bases: 7. Germline lookup yields CDR1 SGHNT and CDR2 YENEEA. The CDR3 loop spans 15 amino acids. CDR3 DNA sequence: TGTGCCAGCAGCTTGGATAGCGGGAGGGCCGTGACCCAGTACTTC. Residues: CASSLDSGRAVTQYF.

The V and J genes are TRBV6-6 and TRBJ2-2; the match to TRBD2 covers 7 bases. The CDR3 is made up of 13 amino acids. The germline V gene has CDR1 MNHNY and CDR2 SVGAGI (reference sequence). Trimming cost V 11 bases and J 3 bases; bases outside gene matches: 6. CDR3 DNA: TGTGCCGGGGGAGGGGCGCACACCGGGGAGCTGTTTTTT. Amino acid sequence: CAGGGAHTGELFF.

The chain employs TRBV7-2 and TRBJ2-3, with no clear D. The CDR3 length is 15 residues. Trimming pared 5 bases from V and 1 base from J, leaving 13 bases between. Looked up from germline, CDR1 is SGHTA and CDR2 is FQGNSA. DNA of the CDR3: TGTGCCAGCAGCCCGGGCTCCCGGGGCACAGATACGCAGTATTTT. It is translated as CASSPGSRGTDTQYF. Full variable domain (remainder filled in from reference TRBV7-2 and TRBJ2-3): GAGVSQSPSNKVTEKGKDVELRCDPISGHTALYWYRQSLGQGLEFLIYFQGNSAPDKSGLPSDRFSAERTGGSVSTLTIQRTQQEDSAVYLCASSPGSRGTDTQYFGPGTRLTVL.

In DNA form, the CDR3 reads TGTGCCAGCTCATCCGGGACCCAATACGAGCAGTACTTC. It yields the protein CASSSGTQYEQYF. The chain couples TRBV18 to TRBJ2-7; TRBD1 or TRBD2 may be the D gene (5 bases each). Germline V gives CDR1 KGHSH, CDR2 LQKENI. The length of the CDR3 is 13 residues. V was cut by 5 bases and J by 4 bases, with 12 bases left in between.

This chain uses TRBV14 with TRBJ1-1; tentative D call: TRBD1 (6 bases). The germline V and J ends were trimmed by 4 bases and 8 bases, with 14 bases remaining between them. The CDR3 contains 13 residues. Germline CDR1 reads SGHDN; CDR2 reads FVKESK. CDR3 loop: CASSRDLGAEAFF. For the CDR3, the DNA is TGTGCCAGCAGCCGAGACCTGGGGGCAGAAGCTTTCTTT. Full variable domain (rest looked up from reference TRBV14 and TRBJ1-1): EAGVTQFPSHSVIEKGQTVTLRCDPISGHDNLYWYRRVMGKEIKFLLHFVKESKQDESGMPNNRFLAERTGGTYSTLKVQPAELEDSGVYFCASSRDLGAEAFFGQGTRLTVV.

The chain has TRBV19 and TRBJ2-3; D is ambiguous. Looked up from germline, CDR1 is LNHDA and CDR2 is SQIVND (reference sequence). The V end lost 1 base, the J end lost 4 bases, and 0 bases lay between the germline ends. The CDR3 runs 11 residues. The CDR3 sequence: CASSIADTQYF. The CDR3 nucleotides are TGTGCCAGTAGTATAGCAGATACGCAGTATTTT.

The chain employs TRBV15 and TRBJ1-2, with 11 bases that match TRBD1. This CDR3 has 17 residues. The junction had 8 bases not matched to a gene; V was cut back by 5 bases and J by 0 bases. Germline CDR1 reads LNHNV; CDR2 reads YYDKDF (reference sequence). The CDR3 region has the DNA TGTGCCACCAGCGGCGGACAGGGGGCTCTCGCTAACTATGGCTACACCTTC. Translated, it gives CATSGGQGALANYGYTF.

The J gene is TRBJ1-2, the V gene TRBV2; 8 positions match TRBD1. The J segment lost 8 bases and the V segment lost 3 bases, leaving 5 bases of the junction unmatched. Germline V gives CDR1 SNHLY, CDR2 FYNNEI. CDR3 length equals 13 residues. The DNA for the CDR3 is TGTGCCAGCAGTGACCTTAGACAGGGGGGCTACACCTTC. The encoded protein is CASSDLRQGGYTF.

The chain combines TRBV12-5 with TRBJ2-1; unclear D gene. Trimming stripped 2 bases from V and 4 bases from J, with 9 bases between. Germline CDR1 and CDR2: LGHNT and FRNRAP. CDR3 length equals 14 residues. CDR3 sequence reads: CASGLSPQYNEQFF. CDR3 in DNA: TGTGCTAGTGGTTTGTCTCCCCAATACAATGAGCAGTTCTTC. Full variable domain (remainder filled in from reference TRBV12-5 and TRBJ2-1): DARVTQTPRHKVTEMGQEVTMRCQPILGHNTVFWYRQTMMQGLELLAYFRNRAPLDDSGMPKDRFSAEMPDATLATLKIQPSEPRDSAVYFCASGLSPQYNEQFFGPGTRLTVL.

The gene calls are TRBV18 and TRBJ2-7; D is uncertain. Germline V gene data show CDR1 as KGHSH and CDR2 as LQKENI. CDR3 size: 12 residues. Trimming removed 4 bases from V and 0 bases from J, with 4 bases in between. The CDR3 bases are TGTGCCAGCTCACTAAGCTCCTACGAGCAGTACTTC. Amino acid sequence: CASSLSSYEQYF.

The rearrangement links TRBV10-1 to TRBJ1-2; D call uncertain. V shed 4 bases and J shed 1 base, with 7 bases lying between them. Germline V gene sequence: CDR1 WNHNN, CDR2 SYGVQD (reference sequence). The length of the CDR3 is 13 residues. This CDR3 reads CASSATYNYGYTF. The CDR3 nucleotides are TGCGCCAGCAGTGCCACTTATAACTATGGCTACACCTTC.

V is TRBV20-1 and J is TRBJ1-1; D unresolved. Germline V gives CDR1 DFQATT, CDR2 SNEGSKA (reference sequence). CDR3 length: 10 amino acids. V lost 3 bases and J lost 9, with 8 bases in between. The CDR3 sequence: CSASYAKAFF. For the CDR3, the DNA is TGCAGTGCTAGTTACGCTAAAGCTTTCTTT.

A few counts support this clone. The V call is TRBV9, the J call TRBJ1-6; 7 bases are a match to TRBD1. The CDR3 is made up of 17 amino acids. Germline lookup yields CDR1 SGDLS and CDR2 YYNGEE. V lost 0 bases, J lost 3 bases, and 6 bases stayed unmatched. The CDR3 loop is CASSVGGQGDYNSPLHF. CDR3 DNA: TGTGCCAGCAGCGTAGGAGGGCAGGGGGACTATAATTCACCCCTCCACTTT.

The chain employs TRBV19 and TRBJ1-2; possibly TRBD1 for D (6 bases). CDR3 size: 15 residues. V gave up 3 bases and J gave up 2 bases, with 13 bases separating them. CDR1 LNHDA and CDR2 SQIVND come from the germline V gene (reference sequence). DNA of the CDR3: TGTGCCAGTAGTATCTCCGCAGGGGCCAACTATGGCTACACCTTC. It is translated as CASSISAGANYGYTF.

This chain uses TRBV6-6 with TRBJ2-3, with 7 nucleotides matching TRBD2. The germline gives CDR1 MNHNY, CDR2 SVGAGI (reference sequence). This CDR3 spans 15 amino acids. Unmatched junction bases numbered 7, after V lost 2 bases and J lost 5 bases. The CDR3 nucleotides are TGTGCCAGCAGTTACGGGGAGGGGCGAGGAGATACGCAGTATTTT. Translation gives CASSYGEGRGDTQYF.

The rearrangement links TRBV7-2 to TRBJ2-7; 9 nucleotides match TRBD1. Trimming at V came to 2 bases and at J to 5 bases, leaving 7 bases not matched to a gene. Germline assignment: CDR1 SGHTA and CDR2 FQGNSA. This CDR3 has 15 residues. The CDR3, as DNA: TGTGCCAGCAGCTTACGCCGGGACAGGGTCAACGAGCAGTACTTC. It yields the protein CASSLRRDRVNEQYF.

This clone has only one observation. The chain couples TRBV7-2 to TRBJ2-5, with D perhaps given as TRBD1 or TRBD2 (7 bases each). The DNA matches TRBJ2-7 better at its end, which makes the J call doubtful. Germline V gene data show CDR1 as SGHTA and CDR2 as FQGNSA. The CDR3 length is 13 residues. CDR3 DNA: TGTGCCAGCAGCTCCCAGGGGGGGTACGAGCAGTACTTC. Protein product: CASSSQGGYEQYF.